This T cell receptor (beta chain) was found in a study of T cells after posttransplantation cyclophosphamide. The study's findings and limits: Donor-recipient repertoire similarity was low at 1-2 months, rising over year one. TRB overlap between skin or GI tissue T cells and blood was limited. After PTCy, TRB diversity resembled that of CNI/methotrexate controls.

Controls had myeloablative marrow grafts with methotrexate and calcineurin inhibitor, sampled at 1 year. V was pared by 7 bases and J by 1 base, with 9 bases of the junction left unmatched. The CDR3 has 16 residues. Germline V lookup: CDR1 LNHDA, CDR2 SQIVND (reference sequence). Profiled with immunoSEQ multiplex PCR; TCRdb holds only in-frame clones, not every one. The table records about 14,000 clones, 84% of them present only once. Details on this clone: The antigen is undetermined.

The V call is TRBV19, the J call TRBJ1-1, with 10 nucleotides matching TRBD1. Specimen: PBMCs, collected roughly 57 weeks after allogeneic stem cell transplant with calcineurin inhibitor and methotrexate. The source is a male patient in his late teens or twenties who received an allogeneic stem cell transplant from a related donor, was CMV-positive, and had no GVHD. The graft donor may be the source of some T cells. The CDR3 loop reads CASNSPGQGSNTEAFF. The CDR3 coding sequence is TGTGCCAGTAATTCACCGGGACAGGGGTCGAACACTGAAGCTTTCTTT.